The 3 T cell receptor beta chains below come from one sample, sequenced in a study of T-cell reconstitution after alpha-beta-depleted transplantation in children. As it was prepared, the TCRbeta library received unique molecular identifiers. MiXCR was run by TCRdb on the PCR reads, yielding one entry per CDR3 protein. The sample yields roughly 310,000 distinct CDR3 sequences, over 20% seen once. This specimen was PBMCs, mostly from graft donor cells, taken 180 days after TCRalphabeta/CD19-depleted stem cell transplant. All receptors derive from a male patient between 10 and 17 years old who had a stem cell transplant for acute lymphoblastic leukemia, so the T cells may come from the graft donor.

A few counts support this clonotype. This chain uses TRBV7-3 with TRBJ1-6; perhaps TRBD1 as D (5 bases). This CDR3 region has 15 residues. The V gene's germline CDR1 is SGHTA and CDR2 FQGTGA. The V end lost 1 base, the J end lost 5 bases, and 9 bases lay between the germline ends. The chain's CDR3 is CASSLIDSHNSPLHF. Here the CDR3 DNA reads TGTGCCAGCAGCTTAATCGACAGCCATAATTCACCCCTCCACTTT. The whole variable domain, filled in from reference TRBV7-3 and TRBJ1-6, reads GAGVSQTPSNKVTEKGKYVELRCDPISGHTALYWYRQSLGQGPEFLIYFQGTGAADDSGLPNDRFFAVRPEGSVSTLKIQRTERGDSAVYLCASSLIDSHNSPLHFGNGTRLTVT.

This chain's CDR3 is CASSSRTDMNTEAFF. For the CDR3, the DNA is TGTGCCAGCAGTTCCCGGACAGACATGAACACTGAAGCTTTCTTT. The rearrangement joins TRBV12-3 or TRBV12-4 to TRBJ1-1; the D gene is possibly TRBD1 (6 bases). CDR3 length equals 15 residues. V lost 4 bases and J lost 0, with 12 bases in between.

V and J are TRBV6-2 or TRBV6-3 and TRBJ2-1; 10 nucleotides agree with TRBD2. Germline CDR1 is MNHEY and CDR2 is SVGEGT. Germline trimming cut 2 bases from V and 3 bases from J; bases unmatched to any gene: 1. The CDR3 spans 15 residues. DNA for the CDR3: TGTGCCAGCAGTTACGAGCGGGAGGGCTACAATGAGCAGTTCTTC. The encoded protein is CASSYEREGYNEQFF.